The 30 T cell receptor beta chains reported below all come from one sample, sequenced in a study of T cells in Graves' hyperthyroidism and ophthalmopathy. The source material, RNA transcripts, was used to amplify TCR beta CDR3 regions. A first-round RT-PCR of the TCR CDR3 used the HTBI primer set. One entry per CDR3 protein results from TCRdb running MiXCR on the multiplex PCR reads. The sample carries approximately 400,000 distinct CDR3 sequences, 15% to 19% recorded once. The specimen sequenced was blood. Receptors originate from a woman younger than 35 with Graves' hyperthyroidism that later progressed to Graves' ophthalmopathy.

This clonotype was observed a few times. V usage is TRBV20-1 and J usage is TRBJ2-7; 9 positions match TRBD2. J gave up 7 bases and V 5 bases, and 9 bases lay outside the gene matches. The CDR3 has 13 amino acids. From germline, CDR1 is DFQATT and CDR2 SNEGSKA (reference sequence). In DNA form, the CDR3 reads TGCAGTGCTGGGCGAGCGGGAGGTAGGGAGCAGTACTTC. Amino acids: CSAGRAGGREQYF.

This clonotype was recorded many times. The J gene is TRBJ2-5, the V gene TRBV24-1, with TRBD2 matching 13 bases. The germline V gene has CDR1 KGHDR and CDR2 SFDVKD. The CDR3 totals 17 residues. The V gene end was trimmed by 3 bases and the J gene end by 5 bases; junction bases not matched to a gene: 8. The CDR3 reads CATSDRGLAGDRETQYF. The DNA for the CDR3 is TGTGCCACCAGTGATCGCGGACTAGCGGGAGATAGGGAGACCCAGTACTTC.

This clonotype was seen repeatedly, ten times or more. V usage is TRBV12-3 or TRBV12-4 and J usage is TRBJ1-6; 7 nucleotides line up with TRBD1. After removal of 7 bases from V and 8 bases from J, the junction contained 5 bases not matched to a gene. This CDR3 has 13 amino acids. DNA of the CDR3: TGTGCCAGCAAGACAGGGAGGGATTCACCCCTCCACTTT. Translation gives CASKTGRDSPLHF.

V is TRBV30 and J is TRBJ1-3; maybe TRBD1 (6 bases). Trimming shortened V by 5 bases and J by 0 bases, and 14 bases separated the two germline ends. Germline CDR1 and CDR2: GTSNPN and SVGIG (reference sequence). The CDR3 consists of 15 residues. CDR3 bases: TGTGCCTGGGCCCCAGGGGCCTTCTCTGGAAACACCATATATTTT. Amino acid sequence: CAWAPGAFSGNTIYF.

The chain carries TRBV6-5 and TRBJ2-2; D is unclear. Trimming removed 2 bases from V and 6 bases from J, with 7 bases in between. This CDR3 is built from 13 residues. Looked up from germline, CDR1 is MNHEY and CDR2 is SVGAGI. The CDR3: CASSYPLAGELFF. As DNA, the CDR3 is TGTGCCAGCAGTTACCCCCTGGCCGGGGAGCTGTTTTTT.

This clonotype was recorded many times. The genes are TRBV20-1 and TRBJ2-1; 14 nucleotides agree with TRBD2. Trimming removed 1 base from V and 8 bases from J; junction bases left unmatched: 7. The CDR3 has 16 amino acids. Germline V gene lookup returns CDR1 DFQATT and CDR2 SNEGSKA (reference sequence). CDR3 nucleotide sequence: TGCAGTGCTAGAGGTGGGACTAGCGGGAGTCCGGATGAGCAGTTCTTC. Amino acid sequence: CSARGGTSGSPDEQFF.

For this clonotype: This may stem from a read error, because a much larger clone lies one nucleotide away. The chain uses TRBV28 and TRBJ1-4; a possible D gene is TRBD1 (5 bases). CDR1 and CDR2 from the germline V gene are MDHEN and SYDVKM. The V and J ends lost 5 bases and 8 bases respectively, with 9 bases between them. The CDR3 is made up of 12 amino acids. This chain's CDR3 is CASSPRGEKLFF. In DNA, the CDR3 is TGTGCCAGCAGTCCTAGGGGCGAAAAACTGTTTTTT.

This clonotype was counted between two and nine times. The chain recombines TRBV20-1 with TRBJ1-5, with a weak D call TRBD1 (5 bases). Germline V CDR1 and CDR2: DFQATT, SNEGSKA (reference sequence). The germline V and J ends were trimmed by 2 bases and 7 bases, with 15 bases remaining between them. This CDR3 comprises 14 residues. The CDR3 region has the DNA TGCAGTGCTAGACGGGGGACGGTGGGGCAGCCCCAGCATTTT. This codes for CSARRGTVGQPQHF.

In this sample, this clonotype turned up many times. This chain links TRBV7-8 with TRBJ1-1; D not resolved. Between the trimmed V and J ends, which lost 3 bases and 2 bases, there was a span of 7 bases. Germline CDR1 is SGHVS and CDR2 is FQNEAQ. This CDR3 is 13 amino acids long. CDR3 DNA: TGTGCCAGCAGCTTCACGGAAAACACTGAAGCTTTCTTT. This gives the protein CASSFTENTEAFF.

This rearrangement joins TRBV6-2 or TRBV6-3 to TRBJ2-1; 8 bases map to TRBD2. V lost 5 bases to trimming and J lost 8 bases; unmatched junction nucleotides: 14. This CDR3 comprises 16 residues. Germline V CDR1 and CDR2: MNHEY, SVGEGT. In nucleotides, the CDR3 is TGTGCCAGCAGTCTAGGACTAGCCAACCGTAGGGATGAGCAGTTCTTC. Amino acids: CASSLGLANRRDEQFF.

The table lists this clonotype with many counts. J is TRBJ2-3 and V is TRBV6-6; the D gene is possibly TRBD2 (6 bases). Trimming removed 0 bases from V and 2 bases from J, with 12 bases in between. The CDR3 is 16 amino acids. Per the germline V gene, CDR1 is MNHNY and CDR2 is SVGAGI (reference sequence). CDR3 in amino acids: CASSYSEEGPTDTQYF. In DNA form, the CDR3 reads TGTGCCAGCAGTTACTCGGAGGAGGGTCCCACAGATACGCAGTATTTT.

The chain employs TRBV6-1 and TRBJ2-2; D is unclear. This CDR3 is 14 amino acids long. CDR1 MNHNS and CDR2 SASEGT come from the germline V gene. V was cut by 8 bases and J by 1 base, with 11 bases left in between. The CDR3 region is CASLSHKNTGELFF. The CDR3 nucleotides read TGTGCCAGCCTATCACATAAGAACACCGGGGAGCTGTTTTTT.

The chain joins TRBV27 to TRBJ2-1; 7 bases match TRBD2. This CDR3 is 16 amino acids long. J lost 5 bases, V lost 3 bases, and 10 bases had no gene match. Germline V CDR1 and CDR2: MNHEY, SMNVEV (reference sequence). This CDR3 is CASSFAGEFWDNEQFF. DNA for the CDR3: TGTGCCAGCAGTTTTGCGGGAGAGTTTTGGGACAATGAGCAGTTCTTC.

In this sample, this clonotype turned up a few times. The chain links TRBV5-1 to TRBJ2-2, with D possibly being TRBD1 (5 bases). V dropped 0 bases and J dropped 1 base, with 10 bases sitting between them. Looked up from germline, CDR1 is SGHRS and CDR2 is YFSETQ. This CDR3 has 16 residues. The CDR3 bases are TGCGCCAGCAGCTTGGCAGGGCTGTTGAACACCGGGGAGCTGTTTTTT. It codes for CASSLAGLLNTGELFF.

This clonotype was observed many times. The V call is TRBV11-2, the J call TRBJ2-7; 11 bases are a match to TRBD1. The CDR3 consists of 14 residues. Germline loops: CDR1 SGHAT, CDR2 FQNNGV. V gave up 5 bases and J gave up 7 bases; unmatched junction bases: 7. This CDR3 reads CASSQDRGRGEQYF. The CDR3 nucleotides read TGTGCCAGCAGCCAGGACAGGGGGCGGGGAGAGCAGTACTTC.

This chain uses TRBV24-1 with TRBJ2-2, with 7 bases matching TRBD2. Germline assignment: CDR1 KGHDR and CDR2 SFDVKD. V trimming: 5 bases; J trimming: 2 bases; junction bases outside the gene matches: 7. The length of the CDR3 is 16 residues. The CDR3 protein is CATSGRLASNTGELFF. CDR3 nucleotides: TGTGCCACCAGTGGGCGACTAGCCTCTAACACCGGGGAGCTGTTTTTT.

In its sample, this clonotype was seen a few times. V usage is TRBV13 and J usage is TRBJ2-1; 11 nucleotides line up with TRBD1. The CDR3 is made up of 15 amino acids. V lost 4 bases, J lost 6 bases, and 5 bases stayed unmatched. From germline, CDR1 is PRHDT and CDR2 FYEKMQ (reference sequence). DNA for the CDR3: TGTGCCAGCAGCTACTCCGGGACAGGGGGCAATGAGCAGTTCTTC. It is translated as CASSYSGTGGNEQFF.

This clonotype was picked up many times. The genes are TRBV11-2 and TRBJ2-5, with 7 nucleotides matching TRBD1. The V gene end was trimmed by 3 bases and the J gene end by 2 bases; junction bases not matched to a gene: 3. Per the germline V gene, CDR1 is SGHAT and CDR2 is FQNNGV. This CDR3 is built from 14 residues. The CDR3 DNA sequence: TGTGCCAGCAGCTTTTGGACAGGTCAAGAGACCCAGTACTTC. It translates to CASSFWTGQETQYF. Full variable domain (missing parts from reference TRBV11-2 and TRBJ2-5): EAGVAQSPRYKIIEKRQSVAFWCNPISGHATLYWYQQILGQGPKLLIQFQNNGVVDDSQLPKDRFSAERLKGVDSTLKIQPAKLEDSAVYLCASSFWTGQETQYFGPGTRLLVL.

This clonotype was observed at least ten times. This chain uses TRBV2 with TRBJ2-5; 9 bases fit TRBD2. Trimming took 6 bases from V and 3 from J; bases not matched to a gene: 8. Germline-derived CDR1 and CDR2 are SNHLY and FYNNEI. The CDR3 is 15 residues long. CDR3 nucleotide sequence: TGTGCCAGCAGCGACGCCGGGACTAGCAAAGAGACCCAGTACTTC. Translated: CASSDAGTSKETQYF.

The rearrangement joins TRBV11-2 to TRBJ2-3, with 8 positions matching TRBD2. The J segment lost 4 bases and the V segment lost 3 bases, leaving 6 bases of the junction unmatched. CDR1 and CDR2 (germline): SGHAT, FQNNGV. The CDR3 covers 15 residues. DNA of the CDR3: TGTGCCAGCAGCTTTAGCGGGGATTACGCAGATACGCAGTATTTT. This encodes CASSFSGDYADTQYF.

This clonotype was observed at least ten times. The J gene is TRBJ2-5, the V gene TRBV5-8, with a possible D match to TRBD1 (6 bases). The CDR3 is made up of 14 amino acids. Germline V gene lookup returns CDR1 SGHTS and CDR2 YDEGEE. Trimming removed 4 bases from V and 2 bases from J, with 12 bases in between. CDR3 protein: CASSPGQIQETQYF. CDR3 sequence (DNA): TGTGCCAGCAGCCCCGGACAGATACAAGAGACCCAGTACTTC.

Many counts were recorded for this clonotype. The chain is built from TRBV2 and TRBJ2-1; possible D gene TRBD2, 6 bases. From germline, CDR1 is SNHLY and CDR2 FYNNEI. The CDR3 loop spans 14 amino acids. V was pared by 7 bases and J by 4 bases, with 14 bases between. The CDR3 spells CASISRDFYNEQFF. The CDR3 bases are TGTGCCAGCATAAGCAGGGACTTTTACAATGAGCAGTTCTTC.

This clonotype came up many times. The chain combines TRBV6-1 with TRBJ2-7; possibly TRBD1 or TRBD2 for D (5 bases each). Trimming left V 4 bases short and J 0 bases short, with 10 bases between. The CDR3 consists of 14 residues. Germline V gene data show CDR1 as MNHNS and CDR2 as SASEGT. DNA for the CDR3: TGTGCCAGCAGTGGGGGACGGATCTCCTACGAGCAGTACTTC. Translated, it gives CASSGGRISYEQYF.

This clonotype showed up just a few times. This rearrangement joins TRBV4-1 to TRBJ1-1; TRBD1 aligns across 8 bases. Germline V lookup: CDR1 MGHRA, CDR2 YSYEKL. This CDR3 is built from 14 residues. The trim removed 0 bases at V and 4 bases at J, leaving 1 base unmatched. CDR3 in amino acids: CASSQDRGPTEAFF. CDR3 bases: TGCGCCAGCAGCCAAGACAGGGGGCCCACTGAAGCTTTCTTT.

This clonotype appeared many times. This chain uses TRBV28 with TRBJ2-7; D not resolved. V was clipped by 5 bases and J by 4 bases, with 3 bases between them. The germline V gene encodes CDR1 MDHEN and CDR2 SYDVKM. The CDR3 is 10 residues long. The CDR3 DNA reads TGTGCCAGCAGTAAATACGAGCAGTACTTC. This sequence encodes CASSKYEQYF.

This clonotype was counted a few times. The V call is TRBV20-1, the J call TRBJ2-7; D could derive from TRBD1 or TRBD2 (6 bases each). V lost 3 bases to trimming and J lost 2 bases, with 32 bases between them. CDR1 DFQATT and CDR2 SNEGSKA come from the germline V gene (reference sequence). The CDR3 has 20 residues. The CDR3 nucleotides read TGCAGTGCTAGTATCTTAAATCTCGAGGGGGGCGTCCTGTCGCCCTACGAGCAGTACTTC. It specifies CSASILNLEGGVLSPYEQYF.

The chain employs TRBV13 and TRBJ1-2, with D unclear. Germline CDR1 and CDR2: PRHDT and FYEKMQ (reference sequence). The CDR3 loop spans 15 amino acids. Deletions cut 4 bases from V and 2 bases from J, with 14 bases between. The CDR3 region has the DNA TGTGCCAGCAGCTGTTTGGCACCTCAGAACTATGGCTACACCTTC. Its translation: CASSCLAPQNYGYTF.

In the case of this clonotype: This may come from a read error, since a much larger clone is one base off. This chain uses TRBV3-1 with TRBJ2-1; 11 bases are shared with TRBD2. This CDR3 region has 17 residues. The germline V gene has CDR1 LGHDT and CDR2 YNNKEL (reference sequence). CDR3 amino acids: CASSQELAGAAYDEQFF. The CDR3 DNA is TGTGCCAGCAGCCAAGAACTAGCGGGAGCAGCCTACGATGAGCAGTTCTTC.

There are a few counts of this clonotype. The rearrangement joins TRBV15 to TRBJ1-1; D remains ambiguous. The CDR3 totals 13 residues. Germline V lookup: CDR1 LNHNV, CDR2 YYDKDF (reference sequence). V was trimmed by 1 base and J by 1 base, leaving 4 bases between them. The CDR3 sequence: CATSRGTNTEAFF. The CDR3 coding sequence is TGTGCCACCAGCAGAGGCACGAACACTGAAGCTTTCTTT.

The chain couples TRBV27 to TRBJ2-7; 13 nucleotides match TRBD2. There are 19 residues in the CDR3. The V gene's germline CDR1 is MNHEY and CDR2 SMNVEV (reference sequence). Trimming cost V 3 bases and J 3 bases; bases outside gene matches: 14. The CDR3 DNA reads as TGTGCCAGCAGTTTGGCAAGCCCCTTGGGACTAGCGGGGAGCTACGAGCAGTACTTC. Translation: CASSLASPLGLAGSYEQYF.